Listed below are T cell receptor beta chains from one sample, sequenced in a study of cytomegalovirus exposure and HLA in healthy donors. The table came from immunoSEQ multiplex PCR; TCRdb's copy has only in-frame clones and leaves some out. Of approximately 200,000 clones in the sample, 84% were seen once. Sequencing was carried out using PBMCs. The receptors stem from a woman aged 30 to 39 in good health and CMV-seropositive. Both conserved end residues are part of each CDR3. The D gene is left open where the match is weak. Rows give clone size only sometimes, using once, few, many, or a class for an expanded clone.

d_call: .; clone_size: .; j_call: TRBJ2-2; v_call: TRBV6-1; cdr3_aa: CASRLNTGELFF; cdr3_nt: TGTGCCAGCAGACTGAACACCGGGGAGCTGTTTTTT
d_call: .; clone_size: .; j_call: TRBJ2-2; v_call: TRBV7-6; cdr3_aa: CAIPRTTGAGELFF; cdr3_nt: TGTGCCATTCCTCGGACTACTGGGGCCGGGGAGCTGTTTTTT
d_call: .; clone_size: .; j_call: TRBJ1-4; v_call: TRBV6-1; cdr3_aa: CASSERGGQKLFF; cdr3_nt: TGTGCCAGCAGTGAACGGGGGGGCCAAAAACTGTTTTTT
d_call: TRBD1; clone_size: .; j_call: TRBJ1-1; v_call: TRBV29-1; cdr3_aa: CSAGTAMNTEAFF; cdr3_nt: TGCAGCGCTGGGACAGCCATGAACACTGAAGCTTTCTTT
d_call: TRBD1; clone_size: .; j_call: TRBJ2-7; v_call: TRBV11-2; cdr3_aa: CASSLNPGGPEQYF; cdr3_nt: TGTGCCAGCAGCTTAAATCCAGGGGGACCTGAGCAGTACTTC
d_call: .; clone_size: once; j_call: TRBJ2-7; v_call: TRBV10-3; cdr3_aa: CAISESFEEQYF; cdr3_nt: TGTGCCATCAGTGAGTCCTTCGAGGAGCAGTACTTC
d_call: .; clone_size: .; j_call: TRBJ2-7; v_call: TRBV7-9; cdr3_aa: CASSRSGSRGEQYF; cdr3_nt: TGTGCCAGCAGCCGTAGCGGGTCAAGGGGGGAGCAGTACTTC
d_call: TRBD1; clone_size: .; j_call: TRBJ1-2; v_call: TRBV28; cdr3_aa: CASSSDRGRRSNYGYTF; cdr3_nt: TGTGCCAGCAGCTCGGACAGGGGGCGCCGGTCTAACTATGGCTACACCTTC
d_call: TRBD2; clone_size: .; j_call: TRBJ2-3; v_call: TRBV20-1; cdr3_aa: CSEDRGGTQYF; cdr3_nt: TGCAGTGAAGACCGGGGGGGGACGCAGTATTTT
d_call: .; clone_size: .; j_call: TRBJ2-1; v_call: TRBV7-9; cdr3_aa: CASSFLREQFF; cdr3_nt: TGTGCCAGCAGCTTTCTTCGGGAGCAGTTCTTC
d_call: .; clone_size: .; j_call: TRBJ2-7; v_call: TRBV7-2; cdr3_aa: CASSLEGFFQYEQYF; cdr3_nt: TGTGCCAGCAGCTTAGAGGGGTTTTTTCAATACGAGCAGTACTTC
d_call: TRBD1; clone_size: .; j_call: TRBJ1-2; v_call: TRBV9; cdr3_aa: CASSVGGRTGEWSGYTF; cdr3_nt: TGTGCCAGCAGCGTAGGCGGCAGGACAGGGGAATGGTCTGGCTACACCTTC
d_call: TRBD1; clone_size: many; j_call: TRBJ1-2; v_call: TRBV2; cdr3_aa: CASSGPPGQGADYGYTF; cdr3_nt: TGTGCCAGCAGTGGGCCGCCGGGACAGGGGGCCGACTATGGCTACACCTTC
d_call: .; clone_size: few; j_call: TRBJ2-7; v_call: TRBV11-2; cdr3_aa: CASSLARGSSYEQYF; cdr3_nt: TGTGCCAGCAGCTTAGCCCGGGGGAGCTCCTACGAGCAGTACTTC
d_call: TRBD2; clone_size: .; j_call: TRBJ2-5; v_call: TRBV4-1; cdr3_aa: CASSQGSSGSVETQYF; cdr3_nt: TGCGCCAGCAGCCAAGGGAGTAGCGGGAGTGTAGAGACCCAGTACTTC
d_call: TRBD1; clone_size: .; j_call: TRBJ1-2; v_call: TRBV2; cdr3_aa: CASSPPGGNYGYTF; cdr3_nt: TGTGCCAGCAGCCCCCCAGGGGGCAACTATGGCTACACCTTC
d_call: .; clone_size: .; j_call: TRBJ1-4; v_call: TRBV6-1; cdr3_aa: CASSEIARGNEKLFF; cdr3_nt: TGTGCCAGCAGTGAAATAGCAAGGGGGAATGAAAAACTGTTTTTT
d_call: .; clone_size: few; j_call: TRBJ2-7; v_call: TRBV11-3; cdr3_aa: CAKPQFYEQYF; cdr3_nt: TGTGCCAAGCCCCAATTCTACGAGCAGTACTTC
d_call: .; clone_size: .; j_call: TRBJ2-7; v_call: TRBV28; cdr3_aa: CASSLSGEQYF; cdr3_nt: TGTGCCAGCAGTTTATCGGGCGAGCAGTACTTC
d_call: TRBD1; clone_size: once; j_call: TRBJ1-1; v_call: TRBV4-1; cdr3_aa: CASSQTGGNTEAFF; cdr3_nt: TGCGCCAGCAGCCAGACAGGGGGAAACACTGAAGCTTTCTTT
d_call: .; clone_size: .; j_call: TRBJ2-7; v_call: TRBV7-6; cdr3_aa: CASSQDSSSYEQYF; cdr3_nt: TGTGCCAGCAGCCAGGACTCGAGCTCCTACGAGCAGTACTTC
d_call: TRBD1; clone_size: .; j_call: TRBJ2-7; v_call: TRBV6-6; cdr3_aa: CASSYSGQGASYEQYF; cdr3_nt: TGTGCCAGCAGTTACTCAGGGCAGGGGGCCTCCTACGAGCAGTACTTC
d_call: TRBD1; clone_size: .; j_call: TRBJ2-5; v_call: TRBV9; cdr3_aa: CASATGGLEETQYF; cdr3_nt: TGTGCCAGCGCCACAGGGGGATTAGAAGAGACCCAGTACTTC
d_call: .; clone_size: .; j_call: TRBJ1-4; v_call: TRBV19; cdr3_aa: CASRGGRDNEKLFF; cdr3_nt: TGTGCCAGTAGAGGCGGGCGAGACAATGAAAAACTGTTTTTT
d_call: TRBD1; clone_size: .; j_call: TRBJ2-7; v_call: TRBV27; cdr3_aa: CASSLRDSFYEQYF; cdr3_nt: TGTGCCAGCAGTTTACGGGACAGTTTCTACGAGCAGTACTTC
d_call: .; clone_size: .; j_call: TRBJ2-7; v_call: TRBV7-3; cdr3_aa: CASSLDQSGDEQYF; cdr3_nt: TGTGCCAGCAGCTTAGACCAGTCCGGGGACGAGCAGTACTTC
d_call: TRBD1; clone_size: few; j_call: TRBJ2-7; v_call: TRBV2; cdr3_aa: CASRTGTEAYEQYF; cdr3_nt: TGTGCCAGCAGAACCGGGACAGAAGCCTACGAGCAGTACTTC
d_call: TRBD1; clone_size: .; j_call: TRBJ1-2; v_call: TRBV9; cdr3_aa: CASSVGTGGYGYTF; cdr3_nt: TGTGCCAGCAGCGTGGGGACAGGAGGCTATGGCTACACCTTC
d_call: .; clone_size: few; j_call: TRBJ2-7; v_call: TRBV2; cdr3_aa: CASSGGSRSYEQYF; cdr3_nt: TGTGCCAGCAGTGGAGGGAGTCGCTCCTACGAGCAGTACTTC
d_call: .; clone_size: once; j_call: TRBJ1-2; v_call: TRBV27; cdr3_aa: CASSFRIGDYGYTF; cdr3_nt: TGTGCCAGCAGTTTTAGGATAGGAGACTATGGCTACACCTTC
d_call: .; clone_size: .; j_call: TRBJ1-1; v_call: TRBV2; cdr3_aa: CASSDNHRGPEGEAFF; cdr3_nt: TGTGCCAGCAGTGATAATCACCGGGGCCCGGAGGGTGAAGCTTTCTTT
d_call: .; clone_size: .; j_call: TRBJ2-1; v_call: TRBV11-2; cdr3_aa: CASSLRENEQFF; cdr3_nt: TGTGCCAGCAGCTTACGTGAGAATGAGCAGTTCTTC
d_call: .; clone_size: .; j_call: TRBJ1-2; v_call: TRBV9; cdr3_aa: CASTLPPPRGYTF; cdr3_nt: TGTGCCAGCACCCTACCTCCCCCCCGAGGCTACACCTTC
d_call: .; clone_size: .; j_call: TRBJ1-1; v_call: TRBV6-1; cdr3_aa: CASSEVVGGLNTEAFF; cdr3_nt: TGTGCCAGCAGTGAAGTGGTAGGAGGGTTGAACACTGAAGCTTTCTTT
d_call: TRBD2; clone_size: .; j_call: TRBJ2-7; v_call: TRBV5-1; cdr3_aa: CASSQDGTTYEQYF; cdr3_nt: TGCGCCAGCAGCCAGGACGGGACTACCTACGAGCAGTACTTC
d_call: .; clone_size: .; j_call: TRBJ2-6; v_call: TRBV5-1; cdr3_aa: CASSTGTISGANVLTF; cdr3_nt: TGCGCCTCCTCCACAGGGACCATCTCTGGGGCCAACGTCCTGACTTTC
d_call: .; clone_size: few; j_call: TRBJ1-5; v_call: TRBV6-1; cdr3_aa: CASSVLQGQPQHF; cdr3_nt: TGTGCCAGCAGTGTACTGCAGGGACAGCCCCAGCATTTT
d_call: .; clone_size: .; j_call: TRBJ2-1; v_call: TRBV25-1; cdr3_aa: CASSDLIKSHNEQFF; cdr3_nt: TGTGCCAGCAGTGACCTGATCAAGAGCCACAATGAGCAGTTCTTC
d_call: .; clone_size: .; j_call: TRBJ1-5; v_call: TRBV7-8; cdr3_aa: CASSRRDSYQPQHF; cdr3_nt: TGTGCCAGCAGCCGTCGCGACAGTTATCAGCCCCAGCATTTT
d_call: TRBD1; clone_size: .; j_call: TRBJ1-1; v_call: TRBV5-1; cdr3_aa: CASSNLITGTGGSTEAFF; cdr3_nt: TGCGCCAGCAGTAACTTAATTACGGGGACAGGGGGGAGCACTGAAGCTTTCTTT
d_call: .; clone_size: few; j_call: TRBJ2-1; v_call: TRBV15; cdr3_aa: CATSTFDEQFF; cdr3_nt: TGTGCCACCAGCACCTTCGATGAGCAGTTCTTC
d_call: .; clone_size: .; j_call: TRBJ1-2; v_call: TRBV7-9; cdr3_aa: CASSLGGVNYGYTF; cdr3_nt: TGTGCCAGCAGCTTGGGAGGGGTAAACTATGGCTACACCTTC
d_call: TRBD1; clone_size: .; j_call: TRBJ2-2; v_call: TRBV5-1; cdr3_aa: CASSFRQGQGRELFF; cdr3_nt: TGCGCCAGCAGCTTCAGACAGGGGCAGGGCCGGGAGCTGTTTTTT
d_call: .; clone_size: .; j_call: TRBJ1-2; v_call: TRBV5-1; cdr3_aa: CASSLEMDNRYGYTF; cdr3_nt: TGCGCCAGCAGCTTGGAAATGGACAACCGATATGGCTACACCTTC
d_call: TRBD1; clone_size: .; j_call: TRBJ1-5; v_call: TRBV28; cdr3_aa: CASREGTVNQPQHF; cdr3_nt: TGTGCCAGCAGGGAAGGGACAGTAAATCAGCCCCAGCATTTT
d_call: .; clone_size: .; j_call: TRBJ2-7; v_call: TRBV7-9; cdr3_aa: CASSFKALSSYEQYF; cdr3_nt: TGTGCCAGCAGCTTCAAAGCGCTGAGCTCCTACGAGCAGTACTTC
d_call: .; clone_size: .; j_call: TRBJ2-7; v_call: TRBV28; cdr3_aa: CASRPAGRYYEQYF; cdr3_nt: TGTGCCAGCAGACCAGCCGGGAGATACTACGAGCAGTACTTC
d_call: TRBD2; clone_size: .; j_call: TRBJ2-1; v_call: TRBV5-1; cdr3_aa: CASSLPGGGYNEQFF; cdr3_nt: TGCGCCAGCAGCTTGCCGGGAGGGGGGTACAATGAGCAGTTCTTC
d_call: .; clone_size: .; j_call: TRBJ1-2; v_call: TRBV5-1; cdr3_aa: CASSLTLDQGGGYTF; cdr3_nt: TGCGCCAGCAGCTTGACCTTGGACCAAGGAGGTGGCTACACCTTC
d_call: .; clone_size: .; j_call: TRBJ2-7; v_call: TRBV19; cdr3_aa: CASSIVVETYEQYF; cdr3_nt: TGTGCCAGTAGTATAGTCGTGGAGACCTACGAGCAGTACTTC
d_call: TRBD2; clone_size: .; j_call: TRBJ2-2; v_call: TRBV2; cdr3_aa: CASKTSGSTGELFF; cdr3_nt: TGTGCCAGCAAGACTAGCGGGAGCACCGGGGAGCTGTTTTTT
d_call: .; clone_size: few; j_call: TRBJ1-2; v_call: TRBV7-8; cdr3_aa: CASSLALVDYGYTF; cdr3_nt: TGTGCCAGCAGCTTAGCGCTGGTAGACTATGGCTACACCTTC
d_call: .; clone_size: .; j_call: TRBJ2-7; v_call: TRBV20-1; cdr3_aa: CSAVSFREQYF; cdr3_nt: TGCAGTGCTGTATCCTTTCGCGAGCAGTACTTC
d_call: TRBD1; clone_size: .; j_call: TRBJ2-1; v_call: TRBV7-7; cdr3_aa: CASSSTGAITNEQFF; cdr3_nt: TGTGCTAGCAGCTCCACAGGGGCTATTACGAATGAGCAGTTCTTC
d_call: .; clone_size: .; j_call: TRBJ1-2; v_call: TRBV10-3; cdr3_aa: CAIRTTTGIPSYGYTF; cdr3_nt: TGTGCCATCAGGACAACAACCGGGATCCCAAGCTATGGCTACACCTTC
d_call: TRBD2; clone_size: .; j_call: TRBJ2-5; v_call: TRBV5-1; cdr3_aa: CASQRTSGAQETQYF; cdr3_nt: TGCGCCAGCCAACGGACTAGCGGGGCTCAAGAGACCCAGTACTTC
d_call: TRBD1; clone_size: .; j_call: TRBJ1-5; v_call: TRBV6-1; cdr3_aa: CASSEAGTGNQPQHF; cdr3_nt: TGTGCCAGCAGTGAAGCAGGGACAGGGAATCAGCCCCAGCATTTT
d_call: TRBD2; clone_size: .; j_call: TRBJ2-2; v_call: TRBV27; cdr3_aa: CASSLRLAGTNTGELFF; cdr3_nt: TGTGCCAGCAGTCTCCGACTAGCGGGGACGAACACCGGGGAGCTGTTTTTT
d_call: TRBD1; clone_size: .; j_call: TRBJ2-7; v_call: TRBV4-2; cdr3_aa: CASRDGQGLSEQYF; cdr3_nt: TGTGCCAGCAGGGACGGACAGGGGTTGAGTGAGCAGTACTTC
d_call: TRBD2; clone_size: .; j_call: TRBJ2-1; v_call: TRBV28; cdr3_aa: CASSSGTSGYIPYNEQFF; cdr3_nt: TGTGCCAGCAGTTCCGGGACTAGCGGGTATATTCCCTACAATGAGCAGTTCTTC